These 20 T cell receptor beta chains came from one sample sequenced in a study of cytomegalovirus exposure and HLA in healthy donors. The data were produced by immunoSEQ multiplex PCR, yet TCRdb's version contains in-frame clones alone and is incomplete. The sample lists around 69,000 clones, 96% occurring once. Source material: PBMCs. The receptors shown here come from a woman aged 18-30 years in good health and CMV-seropositive.

The rearrangement joins TRBV6-1 to TRBJ2-7; weak D call: TRBD2 (6 bases). CDR3 size: 14 residues. V shed 3 bases and J shed 4 bases, with 13 bases lying between them. Per the germline V gene, CDR1 is MNHNS and CDR2 is SASEGT. CDR3 sequence (DNA): TGTGCCAGCAGTGAGCCGGGACTGGGGTACGAGCAGTACTTC. This gives the protein CASSEPGLGYEQYF.

The rearrangement joins TRBV21-1 to TRBJ2-7; TRBD2, the table's D call, lacks a check against the DNA. TRBV21-1 is reported as a pseudogene. The CDR3 spans 12 residues. The CDR3 sequence is CASSKSCYEQYF. The CDR3 coding sequence is TGTGCCAGCAGCAAAAGCTGCTACGAGCAGTACTTC.

The CDR3 sequence is CASSHREQETQYF. CDR3 bases: TGTGCCAGCAGCCACAGGGAGCAAGAGACCCAGTACTTC. V usage is TRBV6-6 and J usage is TRBJ2-5, with a weak D call TRBD1 (6 bases). Germline V gives CDR1 MNHNY, CDR2 SVGAGI (reference sequence). CDR3 size: 13 residues. With 6 bases removed from V and 2 bases from J, the gap between germline ends came to 10 bases.

The chain recombines TRBV7-2 with TRBJ1-1; 8 positions agree with TRBD1. The germline V gene has CDR1 SGHTA and CDR2 FQGNSA. Losses at the gene ends were 5 bases for V and 4 bases for J; bases not matched to a gene: 6. The CDR3 is made up of 14 amino acids. CDR3 sequence: CASSADRGPTEAFF. The DNA of the CDR3 is TGTGCCAGCAGCGCCGACAGGGGCCCCACTGAAGCTTTCTTT.

Only one count was recorded for this clone. This chain connects TRBV19 to TRBJ1-3, with D uncertain. The CDR3 length is 19 residues. Germline V gene sequence: CDR1 LNHDA, CDR2 SQIVND (reference sequence). Trimming took 3 bases from V and 0 from J, leaving 21 bases between them. Here the CDR3 reads CASSIPAIRAEGSGNTIYF. The DNA for the CDR3 is TGTGCCAGTAGTATTCCGGCGATTCGGGCCGAGGGCTCTGGAAACACCATATATTTT. The full variable domain, its missing parts supplied by reference TRBV19 and TRBJ1-3, is DGGITQSPKYLFRKEGQNVTLSCEQNLNHDAMYWYRQDPGQGLRLIYYSQIVNDFQKGDIAEGYSVSREKKESFPLTVTSAQKNPTAFYLCASSIPAIRAEGSGNTIYFGEGSWLTVV.

The chain couples TRBV5-1 to TRBJ2-7, with D maybe TRBD1 (6 bases). V lost 2 bases to trimming and J lost 4 bases, with 10 bases between them. The CDR3 length is 13 residues. The germline gives CDR1 SGHRS, CDR2 YFSETQ. This chain's CDR3 is CASSFPGTYEQYF. DNA for the CDR3: TGCGCCAGCAGCTTCCCAGGGACATACGAGCAGTACTTC.

The chain uses TRBV2 and TRBJ1-5; 7 bases match TRBD1. This CDR3 has 13 amino acids. The V gene end was trimmed by 4 bases and the J gene end by 9 bases; junction bases not matched to a gene: 6. Germline-derived CDR1 and CDR2 are SNHLY and FYNNEI. The CDR3 bases are TGTGCCAGCAGTGGCAGACAGGGAGGGCCCCAGCATTTT. It is translated as CASSGRQGGPQHF.

The rearrangement uses TRBV6-5 and TRBJ1-2; no reliable D call. CDR3 length: 16 amino acids. Trimming shortened V by 0 bases and J by 0 bases, and 11 bases separated the two germline ends. Germline CDR1 MNHEY, CDR2 SVGAGI. The CDR3 region is CASSYSMTGANYGYTF. CDR3 nucleotide sequence: TGTGCCAGCAGTTACTCGATGACGGGTGCTAACTATGGCTACACCTTC.

The chain joins TRBV4-1 to TRBJ2-7; 9 nucleotides match TRBD1. J was trimmed by 7 bases and V by 0 bases; bases with no gene match: 7. Germline-derived CDR1 and CDR2 are MGHRA and YSYEKL. There are 15 residues in the CDR3. The CDR3 protein is CASSQDGTGTGEQYF. The CDR3 bases are TGCGCCAGCAGCCAAGATGGGACAGGGACGGGGGAGCAGTACTTC.

This chain links TRBV5-1 with TRBJ2-5; 8 bases are shared with TRBD1. Matching the DNA end better, TRBJ2-7 makes the J call doubtful. CDR3 length equals 13 residues. Germline V gene data show CDR1 as SGHRS and CDR2 as YFSETQ. The CDR3 loop is CASRQGGSYEQYF. In DNA, the CDR3 is TGCGCCAGCAGACAGGGGGGCTCCTACGAGCAGTACTTC.

The V and J genes are TRBV4-1 and TRBJ2-5; no firm D call. Germline-derived CDR1 and CDR2 are MGHRA and YSYEKL. The V end was cut by 0 bases, the J end by 1 base, with 9 bases between. The CDR3 is 15 amino acids. The CDR3 reads CASSQDLAGQETQYF. The CDR3 bases are TGCGCCAGCAGCCAAGATTTGGCAGGCCAAGAGACCCAGTACTTC.

The gene calls are TRBV5-6 and TRBJ2-2, with 10 bases that match TRBD1. Unmatched junction bases numbered 12, after V lost 3 bases and J lost 7 bases. The CDR3 totals 17 residues. CDR1 is SGHDT, CDR2 YYEEEE, per germline. The CDR3 sequence: CASSSPRDRGRVGELFF. For the CDR3, the DNA is TGTGCCAGCAGCTCACCCAGGGACAGGGGACGGGTCGGGGAGCTGTTTTTT.

V is TRBV10-3 and J is TRBJ2-5, with 9 bases matching TRBD2. From germline, CDR1 is ENHRY and CDR2 SYGVKD. The CDR3 loop spans 13 amino acids. Trimming took 6 bases from V and 5 from J; bases not matched to a gene: 4. In DNA form, the CDR3 reads TGTGCCATCAGGGGACTAGCAGGGGAGACCCAGTACTTC. Translation gives CAIRGLAGETQYF.

The chain is built from TRBV7-9 and TRBJ1-3, with 7 bases that match TRBD1. V shed 8 bases and J 0 bases; nucleotides not matched to a gene: 4. The CDR3 spans 14 residues. Germline assignment: CDR1 SEHNR and CDR2 FQNEAQ (reference sequence). CDR3 region: CASQQGISGNTIYF. The DNA for the CDR3 is TGTGCCAGCCAACAGGGGATCTCTGGAAACACCATATATTTT. The whole variable domain, remainder taken from reference TRBV7-9 and TRBJ1-3, is DTGVSQNPRHKITKRGQNVTFRCDPISEHNRLYWYRQTLGQGPEFLTYFQNEAQLEKSRLLSDRFSAERPKGSFSTLEIQRTEQGDSAMYLCASQQGISGNTIYFGEGSWLTVV.

The CDR3, as DNA: TGTGCCAGCACCCGGGACAATACCTACAATGAGCAGTTCTTC. Its translation: CASTRDNTYNEQFF. The V call is TRBV9, the J call TRBJ2-1, with D tentatively TRBD1 (6 bases). CDR1 and CDR2 (germline): SGDLS, YYNGEE. Between the trimmed V and J ends, which lost 6 bases and 2 bases, there was a span of 12 bases. The CDR3 loop spans 14 amino acids.

This clone was seen a single time. The chain has TRBV10-3 and TRBJ1-1, with D possibly TRBD1 on 6 matching bases. V lost 3 bases and J 3 bases, leaving 11 bases between the germline ends. The CDR3 totals 14 residues. Germline CDR1 and CDR2: ENHRY and SYGVKD. The CDR3 is CAISETGYDTEAFF. In nucleotides, the CDR3 is TGTGCCATCAGTGAAACAGGGTATGACACTGAAGCTTTCTTT.

The V call is TRBV27, the J call TRBJ2-7, with D possibly matching TRBD1 (5 bases). The germline CDR1 and CDR2 sequences are MNHEY and SMNVEV (reference sequence). There are 14 residues in the CDR3. V lost 0 bases and J 3 bases, leaving 9 bases between the germline ends. CDR3 DNA: TGTGCCAGCAGTTTATCCTCGACAGTCTACGAGCAGTACTTC. It is translated as CASSLSSTVYEQYF.

The V call is TRBV7-2, the J call TRBJ2-5, with D possibly matching TRBD2 (7 bases). The CDR3 is 14 residues long. V was shortened by 8 bases and J by 4 bases, with 17 bases between the two germline ends. CDR1 SGHTA and CDR2 FQGNSA come from the germline V gene. The CDR3 DNA reads as TGTGCCAGCCGCTATGCGGGGGCGGGAGAGACCCAGTACTTC. Its protein product is CASRYAGAGETQYF.

This chain links TRBV28 with TRBJ2-7; possible D gene TRBD1, 6 bases. The CDR3 extends over 14 amino acids. The V gene's germline CDR1 is MDHEN and CDR2 SYDVKM. Trimming pared 2 bases from V and 7 bases from J, leaving 15 bases between. CDR3 loop: CASSLPGAEFEQYF. The CDR3 bases are TGTGCCAGCAGTTTACCAGGGGCCGAGTTTGAGCAGTACTTC.

The CDR3 region is CATSIAGGPDTQYF. CDR3 DNA: TGTGCCACCAGCATAGCGGGGGGGCCAGATACGCAGTATTTT. This chain uses TRBV15 with TRBJ2-3, with 11 bases identical to TRBD2. CDR1 and CDR2 from the germline V gene are LNHNV and YYDKDF (reference sequence). V was clipped by 4 bases and J by 4 bases; unmatched bases: 1. The CDR3 is 14 residues long.